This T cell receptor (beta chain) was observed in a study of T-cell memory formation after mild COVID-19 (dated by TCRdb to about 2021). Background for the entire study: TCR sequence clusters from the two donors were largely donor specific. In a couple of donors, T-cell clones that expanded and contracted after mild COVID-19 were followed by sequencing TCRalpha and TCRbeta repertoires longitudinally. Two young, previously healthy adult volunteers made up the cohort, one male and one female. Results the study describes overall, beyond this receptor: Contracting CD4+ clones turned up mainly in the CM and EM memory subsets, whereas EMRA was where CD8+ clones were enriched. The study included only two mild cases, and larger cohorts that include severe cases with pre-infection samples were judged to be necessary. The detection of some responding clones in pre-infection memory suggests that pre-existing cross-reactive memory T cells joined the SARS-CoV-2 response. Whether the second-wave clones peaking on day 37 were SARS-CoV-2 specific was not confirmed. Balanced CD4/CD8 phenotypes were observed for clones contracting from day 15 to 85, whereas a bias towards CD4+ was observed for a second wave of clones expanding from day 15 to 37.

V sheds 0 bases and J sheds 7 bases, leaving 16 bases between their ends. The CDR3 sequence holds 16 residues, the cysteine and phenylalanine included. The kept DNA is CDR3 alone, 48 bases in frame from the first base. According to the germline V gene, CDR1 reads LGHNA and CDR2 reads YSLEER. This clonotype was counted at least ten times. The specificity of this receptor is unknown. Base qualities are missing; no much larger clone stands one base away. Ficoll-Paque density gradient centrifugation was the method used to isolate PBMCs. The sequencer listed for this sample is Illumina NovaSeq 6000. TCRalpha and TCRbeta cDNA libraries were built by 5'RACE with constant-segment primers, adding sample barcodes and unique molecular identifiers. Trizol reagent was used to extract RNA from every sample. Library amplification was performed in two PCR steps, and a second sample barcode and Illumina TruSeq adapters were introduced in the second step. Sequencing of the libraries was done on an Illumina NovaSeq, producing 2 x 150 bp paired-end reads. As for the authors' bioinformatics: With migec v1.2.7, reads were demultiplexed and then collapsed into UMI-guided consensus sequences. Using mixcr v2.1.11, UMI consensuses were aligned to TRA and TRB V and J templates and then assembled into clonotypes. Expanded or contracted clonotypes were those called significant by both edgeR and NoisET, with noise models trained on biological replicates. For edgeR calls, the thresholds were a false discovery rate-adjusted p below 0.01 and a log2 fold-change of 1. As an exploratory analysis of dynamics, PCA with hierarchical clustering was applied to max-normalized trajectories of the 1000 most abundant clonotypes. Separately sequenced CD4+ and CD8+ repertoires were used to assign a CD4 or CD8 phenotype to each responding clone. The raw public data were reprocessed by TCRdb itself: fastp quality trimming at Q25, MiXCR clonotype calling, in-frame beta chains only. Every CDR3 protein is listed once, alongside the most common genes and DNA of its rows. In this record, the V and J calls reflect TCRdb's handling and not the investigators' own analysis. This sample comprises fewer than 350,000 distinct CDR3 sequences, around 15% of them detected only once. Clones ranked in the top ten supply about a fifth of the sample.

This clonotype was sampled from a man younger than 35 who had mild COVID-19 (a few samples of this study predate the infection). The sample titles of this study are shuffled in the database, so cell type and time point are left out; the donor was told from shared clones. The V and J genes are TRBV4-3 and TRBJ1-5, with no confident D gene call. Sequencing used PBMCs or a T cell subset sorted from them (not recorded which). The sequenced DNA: TGCGCCAGCAGCCAAGATCTTCCAGGCTATGGCCAGCCCCAGCATTTT. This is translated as CASSQDLPGYGQPQHF.